Listed below are T cell receptor beta chains from one sample, sequenced in a study of beta chain features in type 1 diabetes. Assay: immunoSEQ multiplex PCR; the TCRdb copy retains only in-frame clones and omits some. The repertoire holds about 660,000 clones, with more than 13% as singletons. Material for sequencing was naive CD4+ T cells from blood. All receptors derive from a man aged 18 to 29 with type 1 diabetes. Both conserved end residues are part of each CDR3. The order of the fields is J gene, clone size, D gene, V gene, CDR3 protein, CDR3 DNA. D genes are given only for firm matches. Some rows mark clone size as missing; the rest say once, few, many or name a class of expanded clone.

j_call: TRBJ2-1; clone_size: .; d_call: TRBD2; v_call: TRBV5-1; cdr3_aa: CASSLASGLDNEQFF; cdr3_nt: TGCGCCAGCAGCTTGGCTAGCGGGCTGGACAATGAGCAGTTCTTC
j_call: TRBJ1-4; clone_size: .; d_call: .; v_call: TRBV29-1; cdr3_aa: CSATTAVREKLFF; cdr3_nt: TGCAGCGCTACCACAGCGGTGCGTGAAAAACTGTTTTTT
j_call: TRBJ2-5; clone_size: .; d_call: TRBD1; v_call: TRBV10-3; cdr3_aa: CAIKMGTGTVGTQYF; cdr3_nt: TGTGCCATCAAGATGGGGACGGGGACAGTCGGGACCCAGTACTTC
j_call: TRBJ1-1; clone_size: few; d_call: .; v_call: TRBV5-4; cdr3_aa: CASSLWSKGSTEAFF; cdr3_nt: TGTGCCAGCAGCTTGTGGTCTAAGGGTAGCACTGAAGCTTTCTTT
j_call: TRBJ1-5; clone_size: .; d_call: .; v_call: TRBV10-3; cdr3_aa: CAISESRAGNQPQHF; cdr3_nt: TGTGCCATCAGTGAGAGCAGGGCTGGCAATCAGCCCCAGCATTTT
j_call: TRBJ1-2; clone_size: .; d_call: .; v_call: TRBV28; cdr3_aa: CASSLWSFAEGYTF; cdr3_nt: TGTGCCAGCAGTTTATGGAGTTTCGCGGAGGGCTACACCTTC
j_call: TRBJ1-1; clone_size: .; d_call: .; v_call: TRBV20-1; cdr3_aa: CSATQGARAFF; cdr3_nt: TGCAGTGCTACCCAGGGTGCTAGGGCTTTCTTT
j_call: TRBJ1-1; clone_size: .; d_call: TRBD1; v_call: TRBV7-3; cdr3_aa: CASSPDRGGTEAFF; cdr3_nt: TGTGCCAGCAGCCCAGACAGGGGAGGGACTGAAGCTTTCTTT
j_call: TRBJ2-5; clone_size: .; d_call: TRBD1; v_call: TRBV5-6; cdr3_aa: CASSWTGAETQYF; cdr3_nt: TGTGCCAGCAGCTGGACAGGGGCGGAGACCCAGTACTTC
j_call: TRBJ2-3; clone_size: few; d_call: TRBD2; v_call: TRBV6-1; cdr3_aa: CASSGTSGVADTQYF; cdr3_nt: TGTGCCAGCAGCGGGACTAGCGGGGTTGCAGATACGCAGTATTTT
j_call: TRBJ2-7; clone_size: .; d_call: .; v_call: TRBV14; cdr3_aa: CASSPVGRTLGSYEQYF; cdr3_nt: TGTGCCAGCAGCCCTGTAGGTCGGACACTGGGCTCCTACGAGCAGTACTTC
j_call: TRBJ2-3; clone_size: few; d_call: .; v_call: TRBV25-1; cdr3_aa: CASSGGGGVTDTQYF; cdr3_nt: TGTGCCAGCAGTGGAGGGGGGGGCGTGACAGATACGCAGTATTTT
j_call: TRBJ2-6; clone_size: few; d_call: .; v_call: TRBV27; cdr3_aa: CASSSRPSGANVLTF; cdr3_nt: TGTGCCAGCAGTTCTCGTCCCTCTGGGGCCAACGTCCTGACTTTC
j_call: TRBJ1-4; clone_size: .; d_call: .; v_call: TRBV29-1; cdr3_aa: CSVVAGGSATNEKLFF; cdr3_nt: TGCAGCGTTGTCGCGGGGGGCTCGGCAACTAATGAAAAACTGTTTTTT
j_call: TRBJ1-4; clone_size: .; d_call: .; v_call: TRBV4-3; cdr3_aa: CASSQDYGPSDEKLFF; cdr3_nt: TGCGCCAGCAGCCAAGATTACGGCCCCTCGGATGAAAAACTGTTTTTT
j_call: TRBJ2-1; clone_size: few; d_call: .; v_call: TRBV7-6; cdr3_aa: CASSRDGALYNEQFF; cdr3_nt: TGTGCCAGCAGCCGGGATGGAGCCCTCTACAATGAGCAGTTCTTC
j_call: TRBJ2-1; clone_size: .; d_call: TRBD2; v_call: TRBV9; cdr3_aa: CASSVGGGLNEQFF; cdr3_nt: TGTGCCAGCAGCGTGGGCGGGGGGCTCAATGAGCAGTTCTTC